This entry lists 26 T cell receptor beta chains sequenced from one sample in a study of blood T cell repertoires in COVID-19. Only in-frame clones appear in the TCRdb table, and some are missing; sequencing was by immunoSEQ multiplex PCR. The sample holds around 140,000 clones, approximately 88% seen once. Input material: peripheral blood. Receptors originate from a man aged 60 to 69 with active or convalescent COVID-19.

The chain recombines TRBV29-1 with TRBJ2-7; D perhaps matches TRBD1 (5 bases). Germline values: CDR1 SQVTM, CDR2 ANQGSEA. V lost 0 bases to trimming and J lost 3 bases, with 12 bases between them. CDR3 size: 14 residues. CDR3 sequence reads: CSVEDRQGNYEQYF. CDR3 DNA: TGCAGCGTTGAAGATCGGCAGGGCAACTACGAGCAGTACTTC.

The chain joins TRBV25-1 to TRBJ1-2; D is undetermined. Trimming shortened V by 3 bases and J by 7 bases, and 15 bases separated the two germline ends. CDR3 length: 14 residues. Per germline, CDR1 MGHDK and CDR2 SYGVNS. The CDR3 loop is CASSDPDGRGGYTF. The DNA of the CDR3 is TGTGCCAGCAGTGATCCGGACGGGAGAGGTGGCTACACCTTC.

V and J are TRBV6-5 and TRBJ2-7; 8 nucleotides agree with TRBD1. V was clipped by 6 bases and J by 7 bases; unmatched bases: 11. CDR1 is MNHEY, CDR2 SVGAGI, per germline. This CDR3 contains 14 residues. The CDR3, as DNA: TGTGCCAGCAGGGCCCCAGGGGGCTCGGGAGAGCAGTACTTC. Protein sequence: CASRAPGGSGEQYF.

CDR3 residues: CASSSLDSYGYTF. CDR3 nucleotide sequence: TGTGCCAGCAGTTCCTTGGACAGCTATGGCTACACCTTC. The chain uses TRBV14 and TRBJ1-2; D might be TRBD1 (6 bases). The CDR3 is 13 residues long. Germline values: CDR1 SGHDN, CDR2 FVKESK. The germline V and J ends were trimmed by 6 bases and 4 bases, with 12 bases remaining between them.

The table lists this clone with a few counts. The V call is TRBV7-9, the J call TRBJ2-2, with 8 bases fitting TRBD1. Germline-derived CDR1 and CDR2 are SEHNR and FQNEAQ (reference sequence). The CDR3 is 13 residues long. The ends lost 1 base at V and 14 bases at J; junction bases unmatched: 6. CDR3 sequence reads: CASSLGQGAILFF. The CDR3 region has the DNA TGTGCCAGCAGCTTAGGGCAGGGGGCGATCCTGTTTTTT.

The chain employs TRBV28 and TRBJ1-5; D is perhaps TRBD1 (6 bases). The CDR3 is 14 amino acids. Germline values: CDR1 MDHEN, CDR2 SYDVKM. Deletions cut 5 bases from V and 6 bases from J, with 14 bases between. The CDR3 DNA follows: TGTGCCAGCAGTCCGTCACAGGGTACTCAGCCCCAGCATTTT. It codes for CASSPSQGTQPQHF.

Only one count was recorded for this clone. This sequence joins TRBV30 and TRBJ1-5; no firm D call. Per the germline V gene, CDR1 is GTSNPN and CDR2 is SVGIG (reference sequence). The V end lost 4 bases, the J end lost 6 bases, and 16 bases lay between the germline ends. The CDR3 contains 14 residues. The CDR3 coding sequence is TGTGCCTGGAATTTAGGCGGGTGGGGTCAGCCCCAGCATTTT. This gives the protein CAWNLGGWGQPQHF.

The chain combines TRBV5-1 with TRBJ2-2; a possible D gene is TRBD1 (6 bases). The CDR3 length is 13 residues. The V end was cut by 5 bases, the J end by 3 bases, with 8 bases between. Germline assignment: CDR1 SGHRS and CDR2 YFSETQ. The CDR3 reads CASSAGDTGELFF. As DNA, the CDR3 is TGCGCCAGCAGTGCAGGGGACACCGGGGAGCTGTTTTTT.

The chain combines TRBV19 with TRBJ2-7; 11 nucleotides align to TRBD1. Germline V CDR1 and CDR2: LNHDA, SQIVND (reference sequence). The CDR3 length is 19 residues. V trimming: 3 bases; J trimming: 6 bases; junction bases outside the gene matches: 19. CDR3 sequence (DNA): TGTGCCAGTAGTATCTTTCTCCAGGGACAGGGGGGGATCGGAGGCGAGCAGTACTTC. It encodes CASSIFLQGQGGIGGEQYF.

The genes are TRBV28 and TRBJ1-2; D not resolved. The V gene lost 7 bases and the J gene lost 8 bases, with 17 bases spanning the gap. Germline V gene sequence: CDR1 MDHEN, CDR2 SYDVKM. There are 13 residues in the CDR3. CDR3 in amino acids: CASTPSPGGGYTF. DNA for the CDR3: TGTGCCAGCACCCCATCCCCCGGAGGAGGCTACACCTTC.

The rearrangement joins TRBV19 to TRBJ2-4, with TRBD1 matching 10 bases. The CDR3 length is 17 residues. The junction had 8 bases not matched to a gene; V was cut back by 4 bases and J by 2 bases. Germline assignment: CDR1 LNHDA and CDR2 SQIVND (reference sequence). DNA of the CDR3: TGTGCCAGTAGTAGGGAGACAGGGGGCGCGACCAAAAACATTCAGTACTTC. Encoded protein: CASSRETGGATKNIQYF.

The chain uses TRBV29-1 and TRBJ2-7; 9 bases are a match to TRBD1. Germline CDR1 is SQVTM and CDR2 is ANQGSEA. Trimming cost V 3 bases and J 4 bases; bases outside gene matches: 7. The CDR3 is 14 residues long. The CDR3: CSVELQGARYEQYF. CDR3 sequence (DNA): TGCAGCGTTGAGTTACAGGGGGCGCGGTACGAGCAGTACTTC.

The CDR3 region is CASSLQGPHSGANVLTF. For the CDR3, the DNA is TGTGCCAGCAGCTTGCAGGGCCCGCATTCTGGGGCCAACGTCCTGACTTTC. The rearrangement links TRBV5-6 to TRBJ2-6; a possible D gene is TRBD1 (5 bases). V lost 1 base and J lost 1, with 12 bases in between. Germline V gene lookup returns CDR1 SGHDT and CDR2 YYEEEE. This CDR3 is built from 17 residues.

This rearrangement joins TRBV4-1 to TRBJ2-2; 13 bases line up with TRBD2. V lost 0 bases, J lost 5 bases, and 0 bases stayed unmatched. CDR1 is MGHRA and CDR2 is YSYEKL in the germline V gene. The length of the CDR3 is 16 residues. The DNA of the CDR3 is TGCGCCAGCAGCCAAGAGGGACTAGCGGGAACCGGGGAGCTGTTTTTT. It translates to CASSQEGLAGTGELFF.

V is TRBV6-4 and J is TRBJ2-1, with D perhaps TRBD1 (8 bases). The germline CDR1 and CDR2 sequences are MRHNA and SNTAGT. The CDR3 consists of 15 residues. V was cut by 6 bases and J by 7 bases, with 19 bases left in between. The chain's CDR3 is CASRPGGRGRNEQFF. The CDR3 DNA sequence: TGTGCCAGCAGACCGGGAGGCAGGGGGCGAAATGAGCAGTTCTTC.

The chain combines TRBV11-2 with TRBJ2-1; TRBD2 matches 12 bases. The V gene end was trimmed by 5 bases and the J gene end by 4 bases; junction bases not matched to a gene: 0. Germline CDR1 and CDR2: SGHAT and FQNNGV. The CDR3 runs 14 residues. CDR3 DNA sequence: TGTGCCAGCAGCGGACTAGCGGGATACAATGAGCAGTTCTTC. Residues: CASSGLAGYNEQFF.

DNA for the CDR3: TGTGCCTGGAGTATTCAAGCGGACAATGAGCAGTTCTTC. This codes for CAWSIQADNEQFF. The rearrangement links TRBV30 to TRBJ2-1; tentatively, D is TRBD2 (5 bases). Between the trimmed V and J ends, which lost 2 bases and 5 bases, there was a span of 10 bases. Germline CDR1 reads GTSNPN; CDR2 reads SVGIG (reference sequence). The CDR3 runs 13 residues.

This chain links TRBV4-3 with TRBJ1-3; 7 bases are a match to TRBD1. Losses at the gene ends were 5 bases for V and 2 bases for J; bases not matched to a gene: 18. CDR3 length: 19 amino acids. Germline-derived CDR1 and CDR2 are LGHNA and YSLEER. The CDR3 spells CASSKGTAKAGLAGNTIYF. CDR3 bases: TGCGCCAGCAGCAAAGGGACAGCCAAGGCTGGGCTAGCTGGAAACACCATATATTTT.

This CDR3 reads CASRRTVSGNTIYF. The CDR3 region has the DNA TGTGCCAGCAGGAGGACAGTCTCTGGAAACACCATATATTTT. The genes are TRBV28 and TRBJ1-3, with D maybe TRBD1 (6 bases). CDR1 and CDR2 (germline): MDHEN, SYDVKM. Trimming left V 6 bases short and J 0 bases short, with 9 bases between. This CDR3 region has 14 residues.

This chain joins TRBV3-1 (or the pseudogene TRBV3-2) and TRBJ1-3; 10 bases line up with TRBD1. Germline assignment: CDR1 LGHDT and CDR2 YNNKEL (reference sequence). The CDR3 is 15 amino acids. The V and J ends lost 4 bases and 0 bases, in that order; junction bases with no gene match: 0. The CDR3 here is CASSRQGASGNTIYF. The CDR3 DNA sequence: TGTGCCAGCAGCCGACAGGGGGCCTCTGGAAACACCATATATTTT.

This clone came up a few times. DNA for the CDR3: TGTGCCAGCAGCTCCCTCAGCTATGGCTACACCTTC. This codes for CASSSLSYGYTF. This chain uses TRBV28 with TRBJ1-2, with D unclear. Trimming stripped 6 bases from V and 4 bases from J, with 9 bases between. Germline V CDR1 and CDR2: MDHEN, SYDVKM. There are 12 residues in the CDR3.

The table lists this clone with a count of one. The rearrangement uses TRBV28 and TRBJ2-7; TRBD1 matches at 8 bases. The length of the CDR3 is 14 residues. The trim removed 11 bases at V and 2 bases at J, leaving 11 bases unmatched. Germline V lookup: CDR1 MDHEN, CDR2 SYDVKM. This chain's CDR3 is CAAVRTGNTYEQYF. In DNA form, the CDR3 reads TGTGCCGCAGTACGGACAGGGAATACCTACGAGCAGTACTTC.

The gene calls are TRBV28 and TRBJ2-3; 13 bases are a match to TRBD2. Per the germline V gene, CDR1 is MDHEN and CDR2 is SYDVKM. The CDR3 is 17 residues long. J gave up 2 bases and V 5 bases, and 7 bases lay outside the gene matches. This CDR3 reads CASSVAGTSGNTDTQYF. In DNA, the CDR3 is TGTGCCAGCAGTGTGGCCGGGACTAGCGGGAACACAGATACGCAGTATTTT.

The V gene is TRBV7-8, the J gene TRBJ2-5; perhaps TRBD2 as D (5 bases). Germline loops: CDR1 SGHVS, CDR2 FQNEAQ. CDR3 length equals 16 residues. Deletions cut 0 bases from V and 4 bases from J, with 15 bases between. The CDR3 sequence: CASSLADLGVRETQYF. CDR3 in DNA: TGTGCCAGCAGCTTAGCGGACCTCGGGGTCCGAGAGACCCAGTACTTC. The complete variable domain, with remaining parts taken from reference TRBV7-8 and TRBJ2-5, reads GAGVSQSPRYKVAKRGQDVALRCDPISGHVSLFWYQQALGQGPEFLTYFQNEAQLDKSGLPSDRFFAERPEGSVSTLKIQRTQQEDSAVYLCASSLADLGVRETQYFGPGTRLLVL.

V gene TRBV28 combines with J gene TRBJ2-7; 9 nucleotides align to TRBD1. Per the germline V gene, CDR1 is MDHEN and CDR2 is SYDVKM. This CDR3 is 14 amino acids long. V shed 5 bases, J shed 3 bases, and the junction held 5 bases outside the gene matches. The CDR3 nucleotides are TGTGCCAGCAGTACCCGACAGGGGGACTACGAGCAGTACTTC. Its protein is CASSTRQGDYEQYF.

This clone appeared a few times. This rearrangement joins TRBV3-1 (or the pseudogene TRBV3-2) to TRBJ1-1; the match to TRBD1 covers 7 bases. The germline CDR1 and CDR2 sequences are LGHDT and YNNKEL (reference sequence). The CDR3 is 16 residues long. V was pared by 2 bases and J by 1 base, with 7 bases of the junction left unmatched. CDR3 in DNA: TGTGCCAGCAGCCAAAGAAGGACAGGTCAGAACACTGAAGCTTTCTTT. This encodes CASSQRRTGQNTEAFF.